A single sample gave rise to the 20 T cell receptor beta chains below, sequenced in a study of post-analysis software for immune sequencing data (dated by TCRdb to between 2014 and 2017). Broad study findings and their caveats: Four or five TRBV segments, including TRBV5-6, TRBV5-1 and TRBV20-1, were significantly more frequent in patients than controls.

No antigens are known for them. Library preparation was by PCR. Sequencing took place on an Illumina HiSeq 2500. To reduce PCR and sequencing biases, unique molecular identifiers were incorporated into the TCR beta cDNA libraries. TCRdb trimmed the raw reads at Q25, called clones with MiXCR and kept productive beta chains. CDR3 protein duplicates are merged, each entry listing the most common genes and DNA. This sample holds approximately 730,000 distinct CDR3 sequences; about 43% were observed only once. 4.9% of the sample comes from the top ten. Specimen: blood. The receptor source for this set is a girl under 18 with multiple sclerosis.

The CDR3 spells CASSQGAGSIQYF. CDR3 DNA sequence: TGTGCCAGCAGCCAAGGTGCGGGCAGCATTCAGTACTTC. The chain has TRBV3-1 and TRBJ2-4, with D maybe TRBD2 (5 bases). The CDR3 is made up of 13 amino acids. V was shortened by 1 base and J by 9 bases, with 10 bases between the two germline ends. In germline, CDR1 is LGHDT, CDR2 YNNKEL (reference sequence).

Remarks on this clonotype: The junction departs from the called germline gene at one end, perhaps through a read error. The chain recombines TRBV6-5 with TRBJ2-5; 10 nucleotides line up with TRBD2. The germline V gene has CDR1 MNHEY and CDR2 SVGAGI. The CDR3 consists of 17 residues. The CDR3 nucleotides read TGTGCCAGCAGTTACTCGACTAGCGGGCACTACCAAGAGACCCAGTATTTC. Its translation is CASSYSTSGHYQETQYF.

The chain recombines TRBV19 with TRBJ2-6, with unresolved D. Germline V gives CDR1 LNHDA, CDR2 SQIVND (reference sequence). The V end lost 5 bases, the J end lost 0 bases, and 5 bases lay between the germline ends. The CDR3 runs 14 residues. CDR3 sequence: CASSEASGANVLTF. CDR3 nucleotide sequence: TGTGCCAGTAGTGAGGCCTCTGGGGCCAACGTCCTGACTTTC.

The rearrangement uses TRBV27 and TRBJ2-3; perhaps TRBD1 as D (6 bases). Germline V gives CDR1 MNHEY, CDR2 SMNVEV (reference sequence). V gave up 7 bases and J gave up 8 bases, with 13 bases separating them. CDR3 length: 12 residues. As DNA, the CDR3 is TGTGCCAGCATGGGGGCAGAAGGTACGCAGTATTTT. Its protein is CASMGAEGTQYF.

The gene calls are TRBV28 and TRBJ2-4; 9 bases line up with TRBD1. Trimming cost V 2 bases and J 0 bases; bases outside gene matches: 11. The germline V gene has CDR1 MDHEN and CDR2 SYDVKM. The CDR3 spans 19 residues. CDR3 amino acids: CASSLRDRVIWRAKNIQYF. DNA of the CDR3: TGTGCCAGCAGTTTAAGGGACAGGGTTATTTGGAGAGCCAAAAACATTCAGTACTTC.

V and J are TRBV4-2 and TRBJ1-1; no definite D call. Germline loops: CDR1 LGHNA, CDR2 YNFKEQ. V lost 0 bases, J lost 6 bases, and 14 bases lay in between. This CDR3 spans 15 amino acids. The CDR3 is CASSQDLGLWAEAFF. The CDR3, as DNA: TGTGCCAGCAGCCAAGATCTAGGGCTCTGGGCTGAAGCTTTCTTT.

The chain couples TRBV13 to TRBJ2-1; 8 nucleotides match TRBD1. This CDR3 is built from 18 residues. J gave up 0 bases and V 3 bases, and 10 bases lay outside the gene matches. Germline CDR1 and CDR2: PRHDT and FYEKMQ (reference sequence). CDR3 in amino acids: CASSFGTGTLSSYNEQFF. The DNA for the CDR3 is TGTGCCAGCAGCTTCGGGACAGGCACCCTTAGCTCCTACAATGAGCAGTTCTTC.

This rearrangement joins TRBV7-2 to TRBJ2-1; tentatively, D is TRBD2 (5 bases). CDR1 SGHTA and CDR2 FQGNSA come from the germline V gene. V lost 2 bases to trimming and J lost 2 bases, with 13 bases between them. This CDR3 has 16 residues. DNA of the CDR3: TGTGCCAGCAGCTTAATTTCGGGGATACCCTACAATGAGCAGTTCTTC. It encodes CASSLISGIPYNEQFF.

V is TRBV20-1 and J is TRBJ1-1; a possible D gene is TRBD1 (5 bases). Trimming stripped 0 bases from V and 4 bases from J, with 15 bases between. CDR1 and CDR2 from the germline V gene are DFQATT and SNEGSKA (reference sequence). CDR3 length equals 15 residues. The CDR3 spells CSARDQRGMATEAFF. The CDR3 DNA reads TGCAGTGCTAGAGATCAGCGGGGGATGGCCACTGAAGCTTTCTTT.

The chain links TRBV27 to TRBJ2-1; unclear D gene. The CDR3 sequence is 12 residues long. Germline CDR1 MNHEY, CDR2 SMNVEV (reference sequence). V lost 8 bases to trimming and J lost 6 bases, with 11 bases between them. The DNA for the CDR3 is TGTGCCAGCCCGGACCTTGGCAATGAGCAGTTCTTC. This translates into CASPDLGNEQFF.

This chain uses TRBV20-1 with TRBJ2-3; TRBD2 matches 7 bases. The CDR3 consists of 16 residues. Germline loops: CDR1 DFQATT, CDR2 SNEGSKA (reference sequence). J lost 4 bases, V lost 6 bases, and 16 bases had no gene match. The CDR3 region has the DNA TGCAGTGCAAGTGGTCCCTGGGGAGGGGCCGCAGATACGCAGTATTTT. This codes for CSASGPWGGAADTQYF.

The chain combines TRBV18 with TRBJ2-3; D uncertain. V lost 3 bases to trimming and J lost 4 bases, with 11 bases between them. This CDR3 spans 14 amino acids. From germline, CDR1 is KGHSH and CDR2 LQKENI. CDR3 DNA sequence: TGTGCCAGCTCACCGAGCAGGACCTCAGATACGCAGTATTTT. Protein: CASSPSRTSDTQYF.

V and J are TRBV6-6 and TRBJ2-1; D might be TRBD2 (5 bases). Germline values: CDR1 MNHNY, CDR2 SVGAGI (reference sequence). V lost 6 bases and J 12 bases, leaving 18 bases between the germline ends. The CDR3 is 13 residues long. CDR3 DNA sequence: TGTGCCAGCAGCCGGACTCCCGTCCATGGGCAGTTCTTC. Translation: CASSRTPVHGQFF.

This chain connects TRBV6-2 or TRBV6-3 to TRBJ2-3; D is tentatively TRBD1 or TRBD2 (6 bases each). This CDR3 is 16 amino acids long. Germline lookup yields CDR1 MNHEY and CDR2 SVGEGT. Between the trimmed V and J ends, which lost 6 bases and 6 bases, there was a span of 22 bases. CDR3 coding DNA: TGTGCCAGCAGCCGAAACCTAGCGATAAGGGGGGATACGCAGTATTTT. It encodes CASSRNLAIRGDTQYF.

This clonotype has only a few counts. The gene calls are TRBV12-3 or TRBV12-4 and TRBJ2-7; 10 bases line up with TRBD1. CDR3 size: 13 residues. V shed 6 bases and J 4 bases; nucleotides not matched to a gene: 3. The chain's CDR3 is CASRGQGQYEQYF. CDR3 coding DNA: TGTGCCAGCAGGGGACAGGGGCAGTACGAGCAGTACTTC.

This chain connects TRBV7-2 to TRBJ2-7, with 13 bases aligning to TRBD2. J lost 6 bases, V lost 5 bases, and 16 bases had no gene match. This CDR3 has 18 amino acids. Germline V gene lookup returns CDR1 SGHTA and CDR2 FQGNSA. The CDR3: CASSPLGLAGVEGSEQYF. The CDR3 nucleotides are TGTGCCAGCAGCCCCCTCGGACTAGCGGGAGTAGAGGGCAGCGAGCAGTACTTC.

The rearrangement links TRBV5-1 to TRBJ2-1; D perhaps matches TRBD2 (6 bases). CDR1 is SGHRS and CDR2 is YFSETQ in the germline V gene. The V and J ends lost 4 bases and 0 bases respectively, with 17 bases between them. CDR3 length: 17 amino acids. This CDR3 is CASSLGLSTSSYNEQFF. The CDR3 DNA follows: TGCGCCAGCAGCCTCGGACTATCCACTAGCTCCTACAATGAGCAGTTCTTC.

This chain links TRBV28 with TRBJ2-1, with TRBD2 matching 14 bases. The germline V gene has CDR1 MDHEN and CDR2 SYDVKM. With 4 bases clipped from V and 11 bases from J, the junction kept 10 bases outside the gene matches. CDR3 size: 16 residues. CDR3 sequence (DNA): TGTGCCAGCAGTTCCGGGACTAGCGGGAGAGCTTGGAAGCAGTTCTTC. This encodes CASSSGTSGRAWKQFF.

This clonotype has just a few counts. In DNA form, the CDR3 reads TGTGCCAGCAGTCCGACACGGACTAGCTCAGATACGCAGTATTTT. It specifies CASSPTRTSSDTQYF. V and J are TRBV27 and TRBJ2-3; 8 positions agree with TRBD2. The CDR3 extends over 15 amino acids. CDR1 and CDR2 from the germline V gene are MNHEY and SMNVEV (reference sequence). The V gene end was trimmed by 5 bases and the J gene end by 4 bases; junction bases not matched to a gene: 8.

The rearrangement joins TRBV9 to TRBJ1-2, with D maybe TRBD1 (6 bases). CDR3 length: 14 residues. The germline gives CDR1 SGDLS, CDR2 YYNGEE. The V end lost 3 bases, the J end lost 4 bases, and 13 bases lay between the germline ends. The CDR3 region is CASSGTGNGYGYTF. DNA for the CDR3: TGTGCCAGCAGCGGCACAGGGAACGGCTATGGCTACACCTTC.